The TCR beta chain described here comes from a study of cytomegalovirus exposure and HLA in healthy donors (dated by TCRdb to 2015 to 2018). In the study overall: In an earlier analysis of some 550 of the donors, 276 Gb of sequence data and 90 million to 130 million unique TCR beta sequences from about 179 million T cells were reported. Because of strong linkage in the cohort, five DR-DQ haplotypes were treated as single units for association and clustering. The study aimed to test whether signatures of past pathogen exposure could be identified by cataloging public T cell receptors. Donor age, sex, ethnicity and CMV serostatus were collected together with the repertoire data. In addition to the first cohort of 666 subjects, a separate validation cohort of 120 different subjects was used. All discovery cohort repertoires had been generated on a single sequencing platform. Using immunosequencing, the study profiled T cell repertoires from about 620 subjects and related those repertoires to cytomegalovirus serostatus. In the later analysis, no new phenotypic data were used to find candidate immune exposures; instead, reliance was placed on TCR beta sequences and their occurrence across donors. High-throughput TCR immunosequencing, statistical association of individual TCRs with disease status, and machine learning were combined to predict cytomegalovirus infection status. Class I and class II HLA loci were covered by the typing at four-digit resolution. In a later genetic analysis, genome-wide SNP genotypes for about 65% of the roughly 670 donors were used, and that subset was treated as a discovery cohort. To decide whether each TCR beta V gene segment behaved as functional or pseudogenic, an earlier analysis of approximately 600 of the donors relied on high-throughput TCR beta sequencing. On average, 235,054 unique TCR beta nucleotide sequences were sequenced per donor among roughly 430 genotyped donors of the cohort, with 15% to 20% of those sequences being non-productive. A later analysis re-examined previously published TCR beta repertoires from over 500 donors and added high-resolution HLA genotyping to investigate patterns of TCR occurrence. The number of donors typed differed by locus, with about 629-640 for A, B, C, DRB1 and DQB1, more than 500 for DQA1, over 600 for DPA1, and over 400 for DPB1. Of the roughly 410 genotyped donors, 80% to 90% were placed in the genetic ancestry cluster associated with self-reported Caucasian donors. An early release covering roughly 640 HLA-typed donors comprised approximately 300 gigabases of sequencing data and approximately 85 million unique TCR sequences. What the work shows at the level of the full study, not this receptor alone: A cluster of highly shared sequence variants was judged likely to be a technical artifact of the sequencing pipeline. In a later analysis, around 15,000 TCR beta sequences were associated with specific HLA alleles at a false discovery rate of 0.05. According to a later analysis, parvovirus B19, influenza, CMV and Epstein-Barr virus appeared linked to several top co-occurrence clusters. Because the 87-base-pair reads could not distinguish some IMGT-functional V segments, including TRBV6-2 and TRBV6-3, those segments were excluded. Because some donors lacked HLA typing at each locus, the association tests relied only on the typed subset. Compared with equally common non-associated chains, HLA-associated TCR beta chains in a later analysis were more clonally expanded and had lower generation probabilities. The authors suggested that the approach could potentially be extended to other disease states and immunological phenotypes. In a later analysis, TCR association rates were found to vary across HLA loci, with the most associated TCRs seen for DRB1 alleles and the fewest for HLA-C alleles. The cohort was sequenced for TCR beta chains only, and without alpha or paired-chain data the features that could be detected were limited. Assigning TCR associations to individual alleles was difficult when HLA alleles, especially DR and DQ, strongly co-occurred. According to a later analysis, most CMV-associated TCR beta chains appeared to be HLA-restricted, and the HLA associations seemed to be driven largely by CMV exposure. Linkage disequilibrium might explain the correlated functional status among segregating V segments, but an unknown experimental factor could not be excluded. The earlier analysis of 587 of the donors excluded approximately 17 rarely observed V segments, including chromosome 9 orphons, because counts were too low. Sequencing depth was assumed to be roughly uniform across donors in the presence/absence analyses, though that assumption may not hold. The study listed 164 TCR beta chains as associated with cytomegalovirus. A further reported finding was that TCR beta sequences accurately predicted the HLA-A and HLA-B alleles for most subjects in the first cohort. Cytomegalovirus status was reported to be diagnosed by the classifier with high specificity and sensitivity in both the original and validation cohorts. A later genetic analysis associated a missense DCLRE1C variant with V-gene and J-gene trimming of TCR beta chains, and an independent cohort replicated the association. While some public TCRs were present in many individuals, most TCR sequences turned up only very rarely across donors. A few of the identified cytomegalovirus-associated TCR beta chains were confirmed in vitro to be specific for cytomegalovirus antigens. The only immune exposure information available for the cohort was CMV serostatus. In an earlier analysis of about 550 of the donors, most TCR beta V segments were observed in productive rearrangements about 90% or about 30% of the time, broadly matching IMGT annotations. In a later genetic analysis, fewer N-insertions in productive TCRs were reported among donors in an Asian-associated ancestry cluster than the approximately 710-donor mean.

With regard to this clone: Its specific antigen is unknown. No base quality information exists; no much larger clone differs at one position.

The cohort was made up of 666 healthy bone marrow donors. At the time of sampling, every cohort member was nominally healthy, though immune exposures that went unrecorded were likely present. The donor was CMV seronegative and was included in the group of several hundred seronegative cohort members. Each donor provided a peripheral blood sample, and peripheral blood mononuclear cells were used for TCR beta sequencing. The Qiagen DNeasy Blood Extraction Kit was used to extract genomic DNA from the blood cell samples. V and J are truncated by 6 bases and 1 base respectively, leaving an intervening sequence of 13 bases. From the germline V gene, CDR1 is SGHRS and CDR2 is YFSETQ. The CDR3 starts with the cysteine, ends with the phenylalanine, and has 14 residues. CDR3 DNA is the only sequence kept; it has 42 bases, read in frame from the first base. Libraries came from the immunoSEQ multiplex PCR assay. For the multiplex PCR, a mixture combining 60 forward primers for TCR Vbeta segments and 13 reverse primers for TCR Jbeta segments was used. The CDR3 region of rearranged TCR beta genes was amplified from genomic DNA by a multiplex PCR assay. Amplified TCR beta libraries were sequenced as 87-base-pair reads on the Illumina HiSeq System. On the study's bioinformatics: Across the 600 to 700 repertoires, a later analysis counted some 81 million unique TCR beta chains, roughly 11 million of which were shared by at least two donors. Raw reads were error-corrected and collapsed into unique sequences with a nearest-neighbor algorithm that merged closely related sequences to remove PCR and sequencing errors. To assign V, D and J gene segments, CDR3 sequences were aligned to IMGT reference sequences. For a sequence to be retained, a match of at least six nucleotides was required to both a V gene segment and a J gene segment. Rearrangements were called productive when the CDR3 lacked stop codons and stayed in frame with V and J; all others were non-productive. CDR3 was defined according to IMGT convention as the region running from the second conserved V-encoded cysteine to the conserved J-encoded phenylalanine. The earlier analysis of 500 to 750 of the donors excluded any sequence lacking an unambiguous match to a single V gene segment. In an earlier analysis of 587 of the donors, V segments were called functional above 56.7% productive rearrangements and were called segregating when the between-donor standard deviation exceeded 5%. A statistical classification framework was built to diagnose cytomegalovirus status from the catalog of TCR beta chain sequences. A later analysis assigned V and J genes by comparing TCR nucleotide sequences with IMGT/GENE-DB human TR gene sequences. The TCRdist pipeline was used in a later analysis to assign CDR3 sequences and most-parsimonious VDJ recombination scenarios. A later analysis defined each TCR beta chain by its CDR3 amino acid sequence plus V-gene family, and excluded reads lacking a unique V-gene family. To address suspected cross-contamination and a sequencing artifact, a later analysis removed 550 to 750 highly shared, low-generation-probability nucleotide sequences. In a later analysis, a clonal expansion index for each public chain was calculated from normalized within-repertoire ranks of inferred template counts. A later analysis computed generation probabilities with a VDJ recombination model fitted to out-of-frame rearrangements, and checked the results against IGoR. In a later analysis, hypergeometric tests were used to score TCR-TCR, TCR-HLA and TCR-CMV co-occurrence, with a repertoire-size bias correction applied to TCR pairs. False discovery rates were estimated in a later analysis by permuting HLA or CMV assignments 20 times. A later analysis grouped co-occurring TCRs with DBSCAN, adding TCRdist sequence similarity when clustering within HLA-allele-positive subsets. For co-occurrence clustering, repertoires with fewer than 30,000 or more than 120,000 public chains were excluded, along with four or five repertoires with anomalous nucleotide sharing. In TCRdb, the immuneACCESS table is reduced to in-frame sequences with V and J assigned. These tables do not hold every clone; where another copy was compared, an unresolved V gene accounts for under half, and the others remain unexplained. V, J and clone size derive from that table, while D and trimming were established from the DNA sequence. The sample contains more than 95,000 clones, approximately 69% of them found a single time. More than 2.5% of the sample is taken by the ten largest.

The sequence was collected from a man aged 30-40 years in good health and CMV-seronegative. The sequencing sample was made of PBMCs. The chain is made from TRBV5-1 and TRBJ2-5; TRBD2 could be the D gene, as 5 bases match. The nucleotide sequence reads as follows: TGCGCCAGCAACCCGGGGTCTACCCAAGAGACCCAGTACTTC. This codes for CASNPGSTQETQYF. The CDR3, completed at both ends by the reference TRBV5-1 and TRBJ2-5 genes, gives the full variable domain KAGVTQTPRYLIKTRGQQVTLSCSPISGHRSVSWYQQTPGQGLQFLFEYFSETQRNKGNFPGRFSGRQFSNSRSEMNVSTLELGDSALYLCASNPGSTQETQYFGPGTRLLVL.